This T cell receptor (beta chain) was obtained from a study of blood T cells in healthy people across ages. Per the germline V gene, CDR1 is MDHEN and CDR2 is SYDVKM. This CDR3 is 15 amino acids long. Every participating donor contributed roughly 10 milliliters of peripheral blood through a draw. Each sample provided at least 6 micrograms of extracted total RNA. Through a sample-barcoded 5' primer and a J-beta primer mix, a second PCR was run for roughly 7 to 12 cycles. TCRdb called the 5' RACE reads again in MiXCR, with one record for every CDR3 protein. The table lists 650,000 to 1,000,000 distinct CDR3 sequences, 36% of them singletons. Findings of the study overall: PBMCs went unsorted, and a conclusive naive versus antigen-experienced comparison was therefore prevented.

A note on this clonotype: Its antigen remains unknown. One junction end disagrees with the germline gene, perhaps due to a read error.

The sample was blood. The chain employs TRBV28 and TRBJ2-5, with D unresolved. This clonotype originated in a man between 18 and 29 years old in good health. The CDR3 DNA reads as TGTGCCAACAGTGACCACCGGAAGTACCAAGAGACCCAGTACTTC. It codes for CANSDHRKYQETQYF.